One sample yielded the 5 T cell receptor beta chains listed below, sequenced in a study of T cells in Graves' hyperthyroidism and ophthalmopathy. RNA transcripts provided the source from which TCR beta CDR3 regions were amplified. During a first-round RT-PCR of the TCR CDR3, the HTBI primer set was used. A single record per CDR3 protein comes from TCRdb applying MiXCR to the multiplex PCR reads. The sample has around 540,000 distinct CDR3 sequences, under 60% seen once; the top ten hold 8.2%. What was sequenced was peripheral blood or thyroid tissue (not recorded which). The receptor source for this set is a young woman with Graves' hyperthyroidism.

As concerns this clonotype: A much larger clone is a single base away; this may be a read error. The chain couples TRBV2 to TRBJ2-5; perhaps TRBD2 as D (5 bases). Germline CDR1 is SNHLY and CDR2 is FYNNEI. V shed 6 bases and J shed 2 bases, with 10 bases lying between them. CDR3 length equals 13 residues. CDR3 sequence reads: CASSGVTQETQYF. In DNA form, the CDR3 reads TGTGCCAGCAGCGGGGTCACACAAGAGACCCAGTACTTC.

This clonotype was counted ten times or more. The chain recombines TRBV10-2 with TRBJ1-3; TRBD1 might be the D (6 bases). CDR3 length: 15 amino acids. V was shortened by 6 bases and J by 2 bases, with 14 bases between the two germline ends. Germline CDR1 WSHSY, CDR2 SAAADI. The CDR3 protein is CASSTGGEPGNTIYF. DNA of the CDR3: TGCGCCAGCAGCACCGGGGGCGAGCCTGGAAACACCATATATTTT.

The chain is built from TRBV6-4 and TRBJ2-5; a weak D match, TRBD1 (5 bases). V was shortened by 5 bases and J by 5 bases, with 18 bases between the two germline ends. The CDR3 length is 15 residues. Germline V gives CDR1 MRHNA, CDR2 SNTAGT. The CDR3 DNA sequence: TGTGCCAGCAGTTATCAGGGTAATCCCAAGGAGACCCAGTACTTC. This codes for CASSYQGNPKETQYF.

This clonotype was counted many times. The CDR3 reads CASSQEWRNSPLHF. The CDR3 nucleotides are TGTGCCAGCAGCCAAGAGTGGAGGAATTCACCCCTCCACTTT. The chain combines TRBV14 with TRBJ1-6; D remains ambiguous. Between the trimmed V and J ends, which lost 0 bases and 7 bases, there was a span of 7 bases. Per the germline V gene, CDR1 is SGHDN and CDR2 is FVKESK. The CDR3 contains 14 residues.

V gene TRBV2 combines with J gene TRBJ1-3; D gene unclear. Per the germline V gene, CDR1 is SNHLY and CDR2 is FYNNEI. The CDR3 loop spans 14 amino acids. V shed 2 bases and J shed 0 bases, with 5 bases lying between them. The CDR3 sequence: CASSEQISGNTIYF. Here the CDR3 DNA reads TGTGCCAGCAGTGAACAGATCTCTGGAAACACCATATATTTT.